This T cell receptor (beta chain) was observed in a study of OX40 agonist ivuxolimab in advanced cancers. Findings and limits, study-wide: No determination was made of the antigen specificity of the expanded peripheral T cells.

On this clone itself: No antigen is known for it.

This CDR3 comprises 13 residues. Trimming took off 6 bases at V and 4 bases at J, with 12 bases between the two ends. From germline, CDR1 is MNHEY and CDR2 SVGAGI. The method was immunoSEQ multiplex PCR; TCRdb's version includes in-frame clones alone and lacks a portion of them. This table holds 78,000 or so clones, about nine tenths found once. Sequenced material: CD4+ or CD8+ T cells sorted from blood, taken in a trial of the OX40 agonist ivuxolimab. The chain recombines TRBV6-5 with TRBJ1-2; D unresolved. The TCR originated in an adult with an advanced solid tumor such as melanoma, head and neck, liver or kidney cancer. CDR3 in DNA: TGTGCCAGCAGGCCCACAGCGACCTATGGCTACACCTTC. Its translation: CASRPTATYGYTF.